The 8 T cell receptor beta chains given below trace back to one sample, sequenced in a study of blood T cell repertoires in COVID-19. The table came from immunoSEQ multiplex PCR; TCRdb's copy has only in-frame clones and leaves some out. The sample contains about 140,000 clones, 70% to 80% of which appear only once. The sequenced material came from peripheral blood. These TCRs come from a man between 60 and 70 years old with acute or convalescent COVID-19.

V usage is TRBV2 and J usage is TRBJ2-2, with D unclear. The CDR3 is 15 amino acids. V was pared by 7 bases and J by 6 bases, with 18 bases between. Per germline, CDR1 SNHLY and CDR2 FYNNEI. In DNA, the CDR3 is TGTGCCAGCAAGGAAGGTAGAGGTACGGCCGGGGAGCTGTTTTTT. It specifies CASKEGRGTAGELFF.

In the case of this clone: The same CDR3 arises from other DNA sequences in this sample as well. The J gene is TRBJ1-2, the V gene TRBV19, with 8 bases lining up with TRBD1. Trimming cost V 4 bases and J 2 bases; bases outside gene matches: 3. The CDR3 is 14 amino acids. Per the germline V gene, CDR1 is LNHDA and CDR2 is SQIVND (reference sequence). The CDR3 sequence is CASSSRGPNYGYTF. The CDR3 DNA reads TGTGCCAGTAGTAGCAGGGGGCCCAACTATGGCTACACCTTC. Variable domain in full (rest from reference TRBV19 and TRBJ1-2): DGGITQSPKYLFRKEGQNVTLSCEQNLNHDAMYWYRQDPGQGLRLIYYSQIVNDFQKGDIAEGYSVSREKKESFPLTVTSAQKNPTAFYLCASSSRGPNYGYTFGSGTRLTVV.

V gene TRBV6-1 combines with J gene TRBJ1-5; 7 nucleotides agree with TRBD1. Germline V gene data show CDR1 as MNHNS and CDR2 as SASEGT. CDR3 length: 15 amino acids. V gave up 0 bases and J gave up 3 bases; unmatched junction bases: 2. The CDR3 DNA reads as TGTGCCAGCAGTGAAGCAGGACAGGTCAATCAGCCCCAGCATTTT. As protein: CASSEAGQVNQPQHF.

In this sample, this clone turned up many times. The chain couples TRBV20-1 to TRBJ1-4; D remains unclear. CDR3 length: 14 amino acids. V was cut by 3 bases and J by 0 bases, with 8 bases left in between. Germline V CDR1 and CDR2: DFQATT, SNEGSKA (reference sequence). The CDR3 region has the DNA TGCAGTGCTAGTCTGGGAGCAACTAATGAAAAACTGTTTTTT. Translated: CSASLGATNEKLFF.

The CDR3 sequence: CASSLGRGAFGQFF. In DNA, the CDR3 is TGTGCCAGCAGCTTAGGTCGCGGGGCGTTCGGGCAGTTCTTC. The rearrangement links TRBV7-9 to TRBJ2-1, with D possibly being TRBD2 (6 bases). Trimming removed 1 base from V and 12 bases from J, with 16 bases in between. Germline V CDR1 and CDR2: SEHNR, FQNEAQ (reference sequence). The CDR3 is made up of 14 amino acids.

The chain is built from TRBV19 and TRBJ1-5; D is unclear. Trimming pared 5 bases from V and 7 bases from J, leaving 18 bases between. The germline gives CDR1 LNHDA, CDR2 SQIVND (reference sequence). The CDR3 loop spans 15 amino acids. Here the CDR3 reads CASSSPTGMWQPQHF. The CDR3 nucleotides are TGTGCCAGTAGTTCCCCTACGGGGATGTGGCAGCCCCAGCATTTT.

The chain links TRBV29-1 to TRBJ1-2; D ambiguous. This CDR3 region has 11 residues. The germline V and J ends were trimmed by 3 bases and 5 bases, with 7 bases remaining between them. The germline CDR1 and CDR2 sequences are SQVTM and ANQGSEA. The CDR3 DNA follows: TGCAGCGTTGAGGGCCGTTATGGCTACACCTTC. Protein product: CSVEGRYGYTF.

CDR3 sequence: CASSQQRDRETQYF. CDR3 in DNA: TGTGCCAGCTCTCAACAGCGGGACCGGGAGACCCAGTACTTC. This chain links TRBV3-1 (or the pseudogene TRBV3-2) with TRBJ2-5, with 7 bases aligning to TRBD2. This CDR3 region has 14 residues. V lost 8 bases and J lost 5; bases outside the gene matches: 11. CDR1 and CDR2 from the germline V gene are LGHDT and YNNKEL (reference sequence).